Listed below are T cell receptor beta chains from one sample, sequenced in a study of T cell changes during pregnancy in multiple sclerosis. TCRdb's copy holds only in-frame clones and misses some; the assay was immunoSEQ multiplex PCR. The data show approximately 41,000 clones, 89% seen once. The material was CD4+ T cells from peripheral blood mononuclear cells, obtained in the first trimester of pregnancy. Receptors originate from a female donor with multiple sclerosis, enrolled in a pregnancy study. CDR3s include the opening cysteine and the closing phenylalanine or tryptophan. D genes are given only for firm matches. Not every row has a clone size; where given, it reads once, few, many or a size class.

clone_size,v_call,d_call,cdr3_length,j_call,cdr3_aa,cdr3_nt
few,TRBV14,TRBD2,15,TRBJ2-3,CASGRTSDRTDTQYF,TGTGCCAGCGGGAGGACTAGCGATAGGACTGATACGCAGTATTTT
-,TRBV7-2,-,15,TRBJ2-7,CASSAIQDPPYEQYF,TGTGCCAGCAGCGCGATACAGGATCCCCCCTACGAGCAGTACTTC
-,TRBV30,-,11,TRBJ2-3,CAWSRADTQYF,TGTGCCTGGAGTCGGGCAGATACGCAGTATTTT
-,TRBV6-6,-,12,TRBJ2-7,CASSTHAREQYF,TGTGCCAGCAGTACTCACGCTCGGGAGCAGTACTTC
-,TRBV27,TRBD1,20,TRBJ2-7,CASSLKTNPTRDRGIYEQYF,TGTGCCAGCAGTTTAAAGACAAACCCCACCCGGGACAGGGGAATATACGAGCAGTACTTC
-,TRBV18,TRBD1,16,TRBJ2-7,CASSPPTGQGAEEQYF,TGTGCCAGCTCACCACCGACGGGACAGGGGGCGGAAGAGCAGTACTTC
-,TRBV14,-,13,TRBJ1-5,CASSPRAQGPQHF,TGTGCCAGCAGCCCACGGGCTCAGGGGCCCCAGCATTTT
-,TRBV27,-,14,TRBJ1-2,CASSLGGFPYGYTF,TGTGCCAGCAGTTTAGGGGGGTTCCCGTATGGCTACACCTTC
-,TRBV4-1,-,13,TRBJ1-5,CASSQGGDQPQHF,TGCGCCAGCAGCCAAGGGGGCGATCAGCCCCAGCATTTT
-,TRBV5-5,TRBD2,16,TRBJ2-2,CASSAGLAENTGELFF,TGTGCCAGCAGCGCCGGACTAGCGGAGAACACCGGGGAGCTGTTTTTT
-,TRBV28,-,15,TRBJ2-3,CASSFLTTHTDTQYF,TGTGCCAGCAGTTTTTTGACGACTCACACAGATACGCAGTATTTT
-,TRBV7-8,-,15,TRBJ2-3,CASSLAGVNRNTQYF,TGTGCCAGCAGCTTAGCGGGAGTTAATCGGAATACGCAGTATTTT
-,TRBV7-9,-,15,TRBJ1-4,CASSSAGELNEKLFF,TGTGCCAGCAGCTCGGCAGGGGAGCTAAATGAAAAACTGTTTTTT
-,TRBV12-1,-,12,TRBJ2-3,CASSQITDTQYF,TGTGCCAGCAGCCAGATCACAGATACGCAGTATTTT
-,TRBV19,-,15,TRBJ1-4,CASSPMRLRSEKLFF,TGTGCCAGTAGCCCCATGCGGCTTCGGTCTGAAAAACTGTTTTTT
-,TRBV4-2,-,15,TRBJ2-5,CASSQGSGEVETQYF,TGTGCCAGCAGCCAAGGATCGGGAGAAGTGGAGACCCAGTACTTC
-,TRBV6-6,TRBD2,15,TRBJ2-7,CASTVSSGPYYEQYF,TGTGCCAGCACCGTATCTAGCGGGCCTTATTACGAGCAGTACTTC
-,TRBV6-6,TRBD2,16,TRBJ2-7,CASSYLRTSLAYEQYF,TGTGCCAGCAGTTACCTTCGGACTAGCTTGGCTTACGAGCAGTACTTC
-,TRBV5-5,TRBD2,15,TRBJ2-1,CASILSGRDNNEQFF,TGTGCCAGCATCCTTAGCGGGAGGGACAACAATGAGCAGTTCTTC
-,TRBV4-1,TRBD1,15,TRBJ1-6,CASSQYTGANSPLHF,TGCGCCAGCAGCCAATATACAGGGGCTAATTCACCCCTCCACTTT
once,TRBV9,-,14,TRBJ2-4,CASSARDWKNIQYF,TGTGCCAGCAGCGCCCGGGACTGGAAAAACATTCAGTACTTC
-,TRBV9,TRBD2,15,TRBJ2-7,CASSAQTSGQYEQYF,TGTGCCAGCAGCGCTCAGACTAGCGGACAGTACGAGCAGTACTTC
-,TRBV30,TRBD2,17,TRBJ2-1,CAWSVGVGSGRAGEQFF,TGTGCCTGGAGTGTTGGTGTTGGCAGCGGGAGGGCCGGGGAGCAGTTCTTC
-,TRBV7-2,-,16,TRBJ2-3,CASSSDSIISTDTQYF,TGTGCCAGCAGTTCAGACTCCATCATTAGCACAGATACGCAGTATTTT
-,TRBV20-1,-,11,TRBJ1-1,CSAPAGTEAFF,TGCAGTGCTCCGGCGGGGACTGAAGCTTTCTTT
few,TRBV18,-,14,TRBJ1-1,CASSKTAMNTEAFF,TGTGCCAGCTCTAAGACAGCTATGAACACTGAAGCTTTCTTT
-,TRBV7-2,-,19,TRBJ2-7,CASSFSTFATGTQFTDQYF,TGTGCCAGCAGCTTTTCCACCTTTGCAACCGGGACTCAGTTTACGGATCAGTACTTC
-,TRBV5-4,TRBD1,15,TRBJ2-1,CASSLAGQGQNEQFF,TGTGCCAGCAGCTTGGCAGGACAGGGACAAAATGAGCAGTTCTTC
-,TRBV7-2,-,14,TRBJ2-5,CASSLRLRQETQYF,TGTGCCAGCAGCCTAAGACTTCGCCAAGAGACCCAGTACTTC
-,TRBV28,-,15,TRBJ2-7,CASSLGRTGPYEQYF,TGTGCCAGCAGTTTAGGGAGGACAGGACCTTACGAGCAGTACTTC
-,TRBV2,-,11,TRBJ2-7,CASSEVYEQYF,TGTGCCAGCAGTGAAGTATACGAGCAGTACTTC
-,TRBV10-3,-,12,TRBJ2-5,CAISVGRETQYF,TGTGCCATCAGTGTTGGGCGAGAGACCCAGTACTTC
-,TRBV4-3,-,13,TRBJ2-5,CASSQDQGETQYF,TGCGCCAGCAGCCAAGATCAGGGGGAGACCCAGTACTTC
few,TRBV5-1,-,15,TRBJ1-4,CASSPGQTDNEKLFF,TGCGCCAGCAGCCCCGGACAGACGGATAATGAAAAACTGTTTTTT
-,TRBV28,TRBD1,13,TRBJ2-7,CASSTPDRAEQYF,TGTGCCAGCAGTACCCCGGACAGGGCCGAGCAGTACTTC
-,TRBV6-6,TRBD1,13,TRBJ2-7,CASSGQGFYEQYF,TGTGCCAGCTCTGGACAGGGCTTCTACGAGCAGTACTTC
-,TRBV7-2,TRBD2,17,TRBJ2-3,CASSPGSWGRAIDTQYF,TGTGCCAGCAGCCCCGGCTCTTGGGGGAGGGCGATAGATACGCAGTATTTT
-,TRBV29-1,TRBD2,13,TRBJ2-3,CSVASGSTDTQYF,TGCAGCGTCGCTAGCGGGAGCACAGATACGCAGTATTTT
-,TRBV9,TRBD2,17,TRBJ2-1,CASSVLLAGGNYNEQFF,TGTGCCAGCAGCGTACTACTAGCGGGAGGTAACTACAATGAGCAGTTCTTC
-,TRBV19,-,11,TRBJ1-1,CASTVGARAFF,TGTGCCAGTACCGTGGGGGCGAGGGCTTTCTTT
-,TRBV11-2,-,14,TRBJ1-5,CASSSDYSNQPQHF,TGTGCCAGCAGCTCAGATTATAGCAATCAGCCCCAGCATTTT
-,TRBV6-1,-,14,TRBJ2-3,CASSEGQGTDTQYF,TGTGCCAGCAGTGAAGGACAGGGCACAGATACGCAGTATTTT
-,TRBV11-2,-,15,TRBJ2-1,CASSLRASEYNEQFF,TGTGCCAGCAGCTTACGGGCTAGCGAGTACAATGAGCAGTTCTTC
-,TRBV5-6,TRBD1,15,TRBJ1-2,CASSWGQPQNYGYTF,TGTGCCAGCAGCTGGGGACAGCCACAAAACTATGGCTACACCTTC
-,TRBV5-1,-,14,TRBJ2-2,CASSLDSSAGELFF,TGCGCCAGCAGCTTGGACAGTTCGGCCGGGGAGCTGTTTTTT
once,TRBV11-2,TRBD1,15,TRBJ2-7,CASRQPGQGSSEQYF,TGTGCCAGCAGACAACCGGGACAGGGTTCCTCCGAGCAGTACTTC
-,TRBV7-2,TRBD1,14,TRBJ1-1,CASSFTGVNTEAFF,TGTGCCAGCAGCTTTACAGGGGTGAACACTGAAGCTTTCTTT
-,TRBV9,TRBD2,16,TRBJ2-7,CASSVETSGSLYEQYF,TGTGCCAGCAGCGTAGAGACTAGCGGGAGTCTCTACGAGCAGTACTTC
-,TRBV5-5,-,14,TRBJ2-1,CASSMGQPYNEQFF,TGTGCCAGCAGCATGGGACAACCCTACAATGAGCAGTTCTTC
-,TRBV13,-,13,TRBJ2-3,CASSGSSTDTQYF,TGTGCCAGCAGCGGCTCCTCCACAGATACGCAGTATTTT
once,TRBV29-1,TRBD2,17,TRBJ2-1,CSVQRTSGRALRNEQFF,TGCAGCGTTCAGCGGACTAGCGGGAGGGCCCTGAGAAATGAGCAGTTCTTC
-,TRBV25-1,-,13,TRBJ2-2,CASSAPSTGELFF,TGTGCCAGCAGTGCTCCGAGCACCGGGGAGCTGTTTTTT
-,TRBV2,TRBD1,12,TRBJ2-7,CASRDSPYEQYF,TGTGCCAGTCGGGACAGCCCCTACGAGCAGTACTTC
-,TRBV5-1,TRBD1,16,TRBJ1-3,CASSGGQGALGNTIYF,TGCGCCAGCAGCGGGGGACAGGGAGCGCTTGGAAACACCATATATTTT
-,TRBV27,TRBD2,20,TRBJ2-7,CASSLSGRYLTSDPLCGQYF,TGTGCCAGCAGTTTATCGGGACGGTACCTTACTAGCGACCCTTTGTGTGGGCAGTACTTC